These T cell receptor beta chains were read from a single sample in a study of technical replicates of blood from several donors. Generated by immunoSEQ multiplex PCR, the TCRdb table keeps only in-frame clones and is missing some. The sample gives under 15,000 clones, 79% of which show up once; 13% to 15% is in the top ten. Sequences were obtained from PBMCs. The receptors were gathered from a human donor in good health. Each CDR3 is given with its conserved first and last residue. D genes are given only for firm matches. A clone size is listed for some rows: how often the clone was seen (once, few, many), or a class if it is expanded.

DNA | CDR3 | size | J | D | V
TGTGCCAGCAGCAAAACCGAGGCAGGGTCTTGTCAGCCCCAGCATTTT | CASSKTEAGSCQPQHF | NA | TRBJ1-5 | NA | TRBV21-1
TGTGCCAGCAGTTTCGGTCAGGAAACCTACGAGCAGTACTTC | CASSFGQETYEQYF | NA | TRBJ2-7 | NA | TRBV27
TGTGCCTGGAGTAACAGGAATTCACCCCTCCACTTT | CAWSNRNSPLHF | NA | TRBJ1-6 | NA | TRBV30
TGTGCCAGTAGTACCCTAGCGGGGGCCTACAATGAGCAGTTCTTC | CASSTLAGAYNEQFF | NA | TRBJ2-1 | TRBD2 | TRBV19
TGTGCCAGCAGCCGACGGGACAGACCCTACTATGGCTACACCTTC | CASSRRDRPYYGYTF | NA | TRBJ1-2 | TRBD1 | TRBV28
TGTGCCAGCAGCTTACAGGGGCTCTACACTGAAGCTTTCTTT | CASSLQGLYTEAFF | NA | TRBJ1-1 | TRBD1 | TRBV2
TGTGCCAGCAGTGAAGGGGGGGGGAGGACGTCAGATACGCAGTATTTT | CASSEGGGRTSDTQYF | NA | TRBJ2-3 | TRBD2 | TRBV2
TGTGCCAGGAACAGGGTCTGGGTACGGGAGGGAACCTACGAGCAGTACTTC | CARNRVWVREGTYEQYF | NA | TRBJ2-7 | NA | TRBV21-1
TGTGCCAGCAGTTACGGCTCTGGAGGGACCCAGTACTTC | CASSYGSGGTQYF | NA | TRBJ2-5 | NA | TRBV6-5
TGTGCCAGCCACCAGCAGGGTTTTGGTCAGCCCCAGCATTTT | CASHQQGFGQPQHF | NA | TRBJ1-5 | NA | TRBV2
TGCAGTGCGGCCAGCGGCGAAAAACTGTTTTTT | CSAASGEKLFF | NA | TRBJ1-4 | NA | TRBV20-1
TGTGCCAGCAGTCCTGGACAGGGCTGGCCCAAACGCGATGAGCAGTTCTTC | CASSPGQGWPKRDEQFF | NA | TRBJ2-1 | TRBD1 | TRBV28
TGTGCCAGCGCCTTCCCGGGAGGAAATGAGCAGTTCTTC | CASAFPGGNEQFF | once | TRBJ2-1 | TRBD2 | TRBV19
TGTGCCAGCAGCTTTGGACAACCCGGCGGCAATCAGCCCCAGCATTTT | CASSFGQPGGNQPQHF | once | TRBJ1-5 | NA | TRBV5-6
TGTGCCAGCAGACCTAAGAGCTCCTACAATGAGCAGTTCTTC | CASRPKSSYNEQFF | NA | TRBJ2-1 | NA | TRBV5-6
TGTGCCTGGACGCAGGGAGGGAGCTCTGGAAACACCATATATTTT | CAWTQGGSSGNTIYF | NA | TRBJ1-3 | NA | TRBV30
TGTGCCAGCAGCCGCGCGGAGACCCAGTACTTC | CASSRAETQYF | NA | TRBJ2-5 | NA | TRBV7-6
TGTGCCGCTAGCGGGAGAAATGACCCGGGCGAGCAGTACTTC | CAASGRNDPGEQYF | NA | TRBJ2-7 | TRBD2 | TRBV5-4
TGTGCCAGCTCACCAAGTAACAGGGTTGATCAGCCCCAGCATTTT | CASSPSNRVDQPQHF | NA | TRBJ1-5 | NA | TRBV18
TGTGCCAGCAGTGACTCACAGGCCACCGGGGAGCTGTTTTTT | CASSDSQATGELFF | NA | TRBJ2-2 | NA | TRBV6-4
TGTGCCAGCAGTTCAGTATCCAGGGAGGGGGAGACCCAGTACTTC | CASSSVSREGETQYF | NA | TRBJ2-5 | TRBD2 | TRBV28
TGTGCCAGCAGTCGTAACTACAATACGCAGTATTTT | CASSRNYNTQYF | NA | TRBJ2-3 | NA | TRBV27
TGTGCCAGCAGTTTGCTTGACAAGGACTACGAGCAGTACTTC | CASSLLDKDYEQYF | NA | TRBJ2-7 | NA | TRBV27
TGCGCCAGCAGCTTGGCATCAGGGGCCTCCTACAATGAGCAGTTCTTC | CASSLASGASYNEQFF | NA | TRBJ2-1 | NA | TRBV5-1
TGTGCCAGCAGCTCTAGCTCCTACGAGCAGTACTTC | CASSSSSYEQYF | NA | TRBJ2-7 | NA | TRBV7-6
TGTGCCAGCAGTTGGGGGGGCAATGAGCAGTTCTTC | CASSWGGNEQFF | NA | TRBJ2-1 | TRBD2 | TRBV6-5
TGTGCCTGGAGCAAACTCCGGGAGAACGAGCAGTACTTC | CAWSKLRENEQYF | NA | TRBJ2-7 | NA | TRBV30
TGTGCCAGCAACCGGGACACCTGGAACACTGAAGCTTTCTTT | CASNRDTWNTEAFF | NA | TRBJ1-1 | NA | TRBV2
TGTGCCAGCAGTGAAATTACAGCCGGGGAGCTGTTTTTT | CASSEITAGELFF | NA | TRBJ2-2 | NA | TRBV25-1
TGTGCCAGCAGCCTCCGGGGGGGGTCCGAGCAGTACTTC | CASSLRGGSEQYF | NA | TRBJ2-7 | TRBD2 | TRBV28
TGTGCCAGCAGTGGACAGGGCCTTAGCCTCTATGGCTACACCTTC | CASSGQGLSLYGYTF | NA | TRBJ1-2 | TRBD1 | TRBV2
TGTGCCTGGGGGGCAGGGGACAGGGAGACCCAGTACTTC | CAWGAGDRETQYF | once | TRBJ2-5 | TRBD1 | TRBV30
TGTGCCAGTTCCCCTTCGGCAGGGGGCTCCTACGAGCAGTACTTC | CASSPSAGGSYEQYF | NA | TRBJ2-7 | TRBD1 | TRBV19